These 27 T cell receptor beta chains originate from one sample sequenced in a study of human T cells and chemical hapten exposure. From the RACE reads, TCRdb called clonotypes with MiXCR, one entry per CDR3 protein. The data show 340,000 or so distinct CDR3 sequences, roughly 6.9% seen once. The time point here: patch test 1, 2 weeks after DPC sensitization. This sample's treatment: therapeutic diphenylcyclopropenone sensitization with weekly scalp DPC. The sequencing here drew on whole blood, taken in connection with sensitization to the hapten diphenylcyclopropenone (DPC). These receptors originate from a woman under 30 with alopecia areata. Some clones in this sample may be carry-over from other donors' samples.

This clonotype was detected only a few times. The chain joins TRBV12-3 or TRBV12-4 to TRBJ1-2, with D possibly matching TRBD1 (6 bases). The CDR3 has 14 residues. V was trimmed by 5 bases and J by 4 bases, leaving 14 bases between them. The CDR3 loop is CASSPTGKFYGYTF. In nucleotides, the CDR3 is TGTGCCAGCAGTCCCACAGGGAAATTCTATGGCTACACCTTC.

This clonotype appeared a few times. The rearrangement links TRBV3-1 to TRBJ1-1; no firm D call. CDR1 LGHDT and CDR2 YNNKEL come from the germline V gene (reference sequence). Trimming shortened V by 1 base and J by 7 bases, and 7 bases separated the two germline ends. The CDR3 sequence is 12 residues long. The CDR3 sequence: CASSQGSLEAFF. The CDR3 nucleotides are TGTGCCAGCAGCCAAGGGTCACTTGAAGCTTTCTTT.

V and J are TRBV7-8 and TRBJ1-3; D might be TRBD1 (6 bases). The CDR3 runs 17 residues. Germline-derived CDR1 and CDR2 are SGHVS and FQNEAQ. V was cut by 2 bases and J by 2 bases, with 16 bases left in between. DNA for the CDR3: TGTGCCAGCAGCTTACTGGACAGACGCACGACTGGAAACACCATATATTTT. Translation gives CASSLLDRRTTGNTIYF. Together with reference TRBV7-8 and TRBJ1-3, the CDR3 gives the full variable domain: GAGVSQSPRYKVAKRGQDVALRCDPISGHVSLFWYQQALGQGPEFLTYFQNEAQLDKSGLPSDRFFAERPEGSVSTLKIQRTQQEDSAVYLCASSLLDRRTTGNTIYFGEGSWLTVV.

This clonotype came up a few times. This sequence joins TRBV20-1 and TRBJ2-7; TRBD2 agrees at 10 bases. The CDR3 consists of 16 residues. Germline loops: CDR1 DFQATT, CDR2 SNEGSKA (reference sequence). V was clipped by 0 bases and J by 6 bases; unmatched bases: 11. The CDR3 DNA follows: TGCAGTGCTAGAGATCCCAATCTAGCGGGGGCTTCCGAGCAGTACTTC. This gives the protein CSARDPNLAGASEQYF.

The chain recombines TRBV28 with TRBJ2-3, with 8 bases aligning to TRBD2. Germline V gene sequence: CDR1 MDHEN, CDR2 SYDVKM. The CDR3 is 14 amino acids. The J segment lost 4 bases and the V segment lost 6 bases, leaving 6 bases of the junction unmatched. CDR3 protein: CASSSGGGPDTQYF. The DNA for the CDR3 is TGTGCCAGCAGCAGCGGGGGCGGGCCAGATACGCAGTATTTT.

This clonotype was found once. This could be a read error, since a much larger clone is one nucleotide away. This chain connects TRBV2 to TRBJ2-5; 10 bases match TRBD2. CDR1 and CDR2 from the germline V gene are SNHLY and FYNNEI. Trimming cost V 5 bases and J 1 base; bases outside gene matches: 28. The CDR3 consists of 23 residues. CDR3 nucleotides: TGTGCCAGCAGTCACCCCCGAGCGACCAGAGGGAGCAAGGGACTAGCGACCCAAGAGACCCAGTACTTC. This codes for CASSHPRATRGSKGLATQETQYF.

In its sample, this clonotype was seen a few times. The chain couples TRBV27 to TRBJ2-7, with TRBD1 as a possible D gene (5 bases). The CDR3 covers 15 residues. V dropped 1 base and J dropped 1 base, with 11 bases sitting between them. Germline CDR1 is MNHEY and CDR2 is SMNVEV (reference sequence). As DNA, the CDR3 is TGTGCCAGCAGTTTATATCCCCCAGGGTCCTACGAGCAGTACTTC. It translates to CASSLYPPGSYEQYF.

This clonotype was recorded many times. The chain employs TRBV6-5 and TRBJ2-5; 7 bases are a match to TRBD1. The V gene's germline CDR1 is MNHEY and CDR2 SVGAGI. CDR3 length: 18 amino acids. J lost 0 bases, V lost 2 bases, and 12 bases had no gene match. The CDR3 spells CASSYNSVGQEYQETQYF. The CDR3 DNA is TGTGCCAGCAGTTACAACTCTGTAGGACAGGAGTACCAAGAGACCCAGTACTTC.

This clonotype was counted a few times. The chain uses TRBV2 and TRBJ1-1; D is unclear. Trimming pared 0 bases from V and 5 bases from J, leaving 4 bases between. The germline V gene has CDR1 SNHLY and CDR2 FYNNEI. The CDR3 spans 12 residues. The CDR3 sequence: CASSEARTEAFF. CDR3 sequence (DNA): TGTGCCAGCAGTGAAGCGCGAACTGAAGCTTTCTTT.

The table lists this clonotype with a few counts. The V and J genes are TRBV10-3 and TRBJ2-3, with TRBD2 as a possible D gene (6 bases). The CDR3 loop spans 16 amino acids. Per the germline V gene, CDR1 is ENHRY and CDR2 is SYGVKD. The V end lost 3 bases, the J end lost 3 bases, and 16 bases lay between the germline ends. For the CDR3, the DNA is TGTGCCATCAGTGAAGGTAGGACCGCGGGGACAGATACGCAGTATTTT. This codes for CAISEGRTAGTDTQYF.

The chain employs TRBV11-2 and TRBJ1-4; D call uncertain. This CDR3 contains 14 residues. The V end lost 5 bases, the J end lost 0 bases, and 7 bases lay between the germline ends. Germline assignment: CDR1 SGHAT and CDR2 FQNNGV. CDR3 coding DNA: TGTGCCAGCAGCCTGACACCAACTAATGAAAAACTGTTTTTT. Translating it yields CASSLTPTNEKLFF.

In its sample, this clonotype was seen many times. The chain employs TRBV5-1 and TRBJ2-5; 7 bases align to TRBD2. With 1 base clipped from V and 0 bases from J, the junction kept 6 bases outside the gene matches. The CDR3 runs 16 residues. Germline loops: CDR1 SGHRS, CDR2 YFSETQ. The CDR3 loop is CASSLMPSGNQETQYF. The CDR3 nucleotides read TGCGCCAGCAGCTTGATGCCTAGCGGAAACCAAGAGACCCAGTACTTC.

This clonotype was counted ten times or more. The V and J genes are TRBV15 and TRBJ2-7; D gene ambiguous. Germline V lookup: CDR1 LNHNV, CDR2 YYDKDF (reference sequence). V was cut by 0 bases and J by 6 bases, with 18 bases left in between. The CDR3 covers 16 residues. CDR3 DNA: TGTGCCACCAGCAGAGATGCCGCGGCTTCCCGGGCCGAGCAGTACTTC. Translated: CATSRDAAASRAEQYF. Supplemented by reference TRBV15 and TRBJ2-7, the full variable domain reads DAMVIQNPRYQVTQFGKPVTLSCSQTLNHNVMYWYQQKSSQAPKLLFHYYDKDFNNEADTPDNFQSRRPNTSFCFLDIRSPGLGDTAMYLCATSRDAAASRAEQYFGPGTRLTVT.

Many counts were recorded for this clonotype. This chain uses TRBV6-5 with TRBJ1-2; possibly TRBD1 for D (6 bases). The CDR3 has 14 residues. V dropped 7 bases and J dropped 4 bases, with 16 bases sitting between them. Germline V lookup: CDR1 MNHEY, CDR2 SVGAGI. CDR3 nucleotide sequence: TGTGCCAGCACTCCAAGAGGGGGAGGCTATGGCTACACCTTC. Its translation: CASTPRGGGYGYTF.

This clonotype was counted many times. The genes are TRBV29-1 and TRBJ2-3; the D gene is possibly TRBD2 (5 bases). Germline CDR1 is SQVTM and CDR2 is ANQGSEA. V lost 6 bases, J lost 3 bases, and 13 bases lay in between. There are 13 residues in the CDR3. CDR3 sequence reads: CSVTSPGTDTQYF. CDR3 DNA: TGCAGCGTCACGTCCCCGGGGACAGATACGCAGTATTTT.

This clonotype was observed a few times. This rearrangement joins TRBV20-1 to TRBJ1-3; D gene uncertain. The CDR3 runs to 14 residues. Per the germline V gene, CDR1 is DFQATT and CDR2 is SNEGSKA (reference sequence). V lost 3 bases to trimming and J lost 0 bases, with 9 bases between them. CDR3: CSASPAGSGNTIYF. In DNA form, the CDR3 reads TGCAGTGCTAGCCCGGCAGGCTCTGGAAACACCATATATTTT.

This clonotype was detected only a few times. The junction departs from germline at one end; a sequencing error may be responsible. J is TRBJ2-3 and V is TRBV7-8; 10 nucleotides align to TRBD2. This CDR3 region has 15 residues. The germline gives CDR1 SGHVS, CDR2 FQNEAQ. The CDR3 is CASSLDGTSVSSVDF. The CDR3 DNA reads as TGTGCCAGCAGCTTAGACGGGACTAGCGTCTCCTCCGTGGATTTT.

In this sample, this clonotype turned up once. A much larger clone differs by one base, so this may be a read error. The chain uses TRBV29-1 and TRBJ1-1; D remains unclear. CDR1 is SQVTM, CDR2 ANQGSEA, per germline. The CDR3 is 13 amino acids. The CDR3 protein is CSVAITLNTEALF. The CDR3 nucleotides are TGCAGCGTCGCTATTACCTTGAACACTGAAGCTCTCTTT.

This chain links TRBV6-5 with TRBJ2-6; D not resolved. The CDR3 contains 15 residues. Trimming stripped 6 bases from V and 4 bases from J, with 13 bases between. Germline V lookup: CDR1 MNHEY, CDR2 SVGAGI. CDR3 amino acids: CASSLEHSGANVLTF. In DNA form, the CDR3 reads TGTGCCAGCAGCCTAGAGCACTCCGGGGCCAACGTCCTGACTTTC.

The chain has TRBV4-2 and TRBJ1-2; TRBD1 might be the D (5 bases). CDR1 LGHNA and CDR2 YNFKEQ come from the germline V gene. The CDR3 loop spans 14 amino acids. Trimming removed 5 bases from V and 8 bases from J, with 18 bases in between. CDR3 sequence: CASSIAGRVEGYTF. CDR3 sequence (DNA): TGTGCCAGCAGCATCGCGGGCAGGGTTGAGGGCTACACCTTC.

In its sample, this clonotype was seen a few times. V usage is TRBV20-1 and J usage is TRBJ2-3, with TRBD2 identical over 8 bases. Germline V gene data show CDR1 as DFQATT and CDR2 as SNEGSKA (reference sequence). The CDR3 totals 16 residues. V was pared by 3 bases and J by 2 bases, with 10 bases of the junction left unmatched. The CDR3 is CSASPVSGGATDTQYF. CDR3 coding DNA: TGCAGTGCTAGTCCTGTAAGCGGGGGAGCCACAGATACGCAGTATTTT.

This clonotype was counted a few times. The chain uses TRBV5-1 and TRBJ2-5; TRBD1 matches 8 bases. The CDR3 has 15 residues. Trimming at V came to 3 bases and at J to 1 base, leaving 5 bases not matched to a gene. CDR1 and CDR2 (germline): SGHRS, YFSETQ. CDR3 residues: CASSSGQGIQETQYF. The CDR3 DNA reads TGCGCCAGCAGCTCCGGACAGGGCATCCAAGAGACCCAGTACTTC.

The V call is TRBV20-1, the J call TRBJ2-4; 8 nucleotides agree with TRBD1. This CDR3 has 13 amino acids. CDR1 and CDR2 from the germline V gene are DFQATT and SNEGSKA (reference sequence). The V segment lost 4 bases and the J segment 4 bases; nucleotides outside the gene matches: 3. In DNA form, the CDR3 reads TGCAGTGCTACACAGGGGGTTAAAAACATTCAGTACTTC. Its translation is CSATQGVKNIQYF.

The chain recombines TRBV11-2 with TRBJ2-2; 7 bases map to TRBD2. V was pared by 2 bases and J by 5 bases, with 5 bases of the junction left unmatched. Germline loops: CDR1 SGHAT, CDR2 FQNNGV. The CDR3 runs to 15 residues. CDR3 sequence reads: CASSLQLGGTGELFF. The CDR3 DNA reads TGTGCCAGCAGCTTACAGCTGGGGGGGACCGGGGAGCTGTTTTTT.

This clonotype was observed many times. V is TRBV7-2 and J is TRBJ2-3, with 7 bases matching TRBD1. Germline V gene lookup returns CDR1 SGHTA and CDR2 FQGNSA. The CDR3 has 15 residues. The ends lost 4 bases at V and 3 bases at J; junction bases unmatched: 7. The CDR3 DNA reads TGTGCCAGCAGCTCGGGACAGTTTAAAACAGATACGCAGTATTTT. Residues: CASSSGQFKTDTQYF.

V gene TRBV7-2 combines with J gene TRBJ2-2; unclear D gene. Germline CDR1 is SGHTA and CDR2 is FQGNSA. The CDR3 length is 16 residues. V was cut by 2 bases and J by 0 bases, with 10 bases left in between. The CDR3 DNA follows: TGTGCCAGCAGCTTAAATGGCAGACCGAACACCGGGGAGCTGTTTTTT. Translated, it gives CASSLNGRPNTGELFF.

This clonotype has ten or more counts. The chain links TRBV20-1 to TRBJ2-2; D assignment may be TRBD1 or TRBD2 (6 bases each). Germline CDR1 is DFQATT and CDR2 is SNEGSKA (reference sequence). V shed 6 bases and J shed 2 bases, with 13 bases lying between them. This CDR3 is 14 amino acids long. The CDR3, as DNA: TGCAGTGCCAGACCCGGGGGCAACACCGGGGAGCTGTTTTTT. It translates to CSARPGGNTGELFF.